Presented here are 11 T cell receptor beta chains from one specimen sequenced in a study of blood T cell repertoires in COVID-19. Assay: immunoSEQ multiplex PCR; the TCRdb copy retains only in-frame clones and omits some. This table holds 400,000 to 450,000 clones, about 92% found once. Sequenced: PBMCs or T cells enriched from blood (not recorded which). The source is a young man who had recovered from COVID-19.

DNA of the CDR3: TGCAGTGCTAGTTTCACTAGCGGGGGGGCCGATACGCAGTATTTT. It encodes CSASFTSGGADTQYF. The chain carries TRBV20-1 and TRBJ2-3, with 13 bases that match TRBD2. Trimming removed 3 bases from V and 6 bases from J; junction bases left unmatched: 6. Germline V CDR1 and CDR2: DFQATT, SNEGSKA (reference sequence). This CDR3 spans 15 amino acids.

The V call is TRBV5-6, the J call TRBJ1-1; tentatively, D is TRBD1 (5 bases). V was shortened by 1 base and J by 1 base, with 8 bases between the two germline ends. CDR3 length: 14 residues. From germline, CDR1 is SGHDT and CDR2 YYEEEE. CDR3 DNA: TGTGCCAGCAGCTTGACAGGTCCGAACACTGAAGCTTTCTTT. It is translated as CASSLTGPNTEAFF.

The V and J genes are TRBV5-5 and TRBJ2-5, with TRBD1 as a possible D gene (7 bases). Between the trimmed V and J ends, which lost 3 bases and 4 bases, there was a span of 16 bases. The CDR3 length is 15 residues. In germline, CDR1 is SGHKS, CDR2 YYEKEE (reference sequence). The CDR3 here is CASSSPEGAGETQYF. In DNA, the CDR3 is TGTGCCAGCAGCTCCCCGGAGGGGGCTGGAGAGACCCAGTACTTC.

The genes are TRBV19 and TRBJ2-7; 9 bases map to TRBD1. Germline trimming cut 6 bases from V and 4 bases from J; bases unmatched to any gene: 1. Per the germline V gene, CDR1 is LNHDA and CDR2 is SQIVND (reference sequence). The CDR3 has 12 amino acids. The CDR3 is CASSDRGYEQYF. In DNA form, the CDR3 reads TGTGCCAGTAGCGACAGGGGGTACGAGCAGTACTTC. Full variable domain (remainder filled in from reference TRBV19 and TRBJ2-7): DGGITQSPKYLFRKEGQNVTLSCEQNLNHDAMYWYRQDPGQGLRLIYYSQIVNDFQKGDIAEGYSVSREKKESFPLTVTSAQKNPTAFYLCASSDRGYEQYFGPGTRLTVT.

The rearrangement links TRBV6-1 to TRBJ1-5; TRBD1 is a possible D gene (5 bases). Germline V CDR1 and CDR2: MNHNS, SASEGT. The V end lost 3 bases, the J end lost 5 bases, and 8 bases lay between the germline ends. The CDR3 consists of 13 residues. The DNA of the CDR3 is TGTGCCAGCAGTGATGACAGTTATCAGCCCCAGCATTTT. Its protein product is CASSDDSYQPQHF.

The CDR3 DNA reads TGTGCCAGTTCTACAGGGCCCGGGGAGCTGTTTTTT. It encodes CASSTGPGELFF. V gene TRBV19 combines with J gene TRBJ2-2; TRBD1 is a possible D gene (6 bases). The CDR3 covers 12 residues. Germline V gene lookup returns CDR1 LNHDA and CDR2 SQIVND (reference sequence). Trimming took off 8 bases at V and 6 bases at J, with 10 bases between the two ends.

This chain connects TRBV7-8 to TRBJ1-1, with D perhaps TRBD1 (5 bases). The germline CDR1 and CDR2 sequences are SGHVS and FQNEAQ. The CDR3 totals 13 residues. Trimming pared 4 bases from V and 1 base from J, leaving 7 bases between. The CDR3: CASSSDRNTEAFF. The CDR3 DNA reads TGTGCCAGCAGCTCAGACAGGAACACTGAAGCTTTCTTT.

This clone has just a few counts. The genes are TRBV3-1 (or the pseudogene TRBV3-2) and TRBJ2-7; D is perhaps TRBD2 (5 bases). This CDR3 region has 13 residues. Germline loops: CDR1 LGHDT, CDR2 YNNKEL (reference sequence). V was cut by 6 bases and J by 0 bases, with 9 bases left in between. The CDR3 DNA follows: TGTGCCAGCAGGCACCGGGACTCCTACGAGCAGTACTTC. Amino acids: CASRHRDSYEQYF.

The chain carries TRBV18 and TRBJ1-5, with 11 nucleotides matching TRBD1. Germline V gene data show CDR1 as KGHSH and CDR2 as LQKENI. The CDR3 is 16 residues long. J was trimmed by 6 bases and V by 0 bases; bases with no gene match: 4. The CDR3 region is CASSPPSGTGGQPQHF. In DNA, the CDR3 is TGTGCCAGCTCACCACCCTCTGGGACAGGGGGTCAGCCCCAGCATTTT.

The chain combines TRBV19 with TRBJ2-7, with TRBD2 matching over 8 bases. Germline V gene sequence: CDR1 LNHDA, CDR2 SQIVND (reference sequence). CDR3 length: 14 amino acids. V shed 3 bases, J shed 1 base, and the junction held 2 bases outside the gene matches. CDR3 bases: TGTGCCAGTAGTATCGCGGGGGGATCCTACGAGCAGTACTTC. It encodes CASSIAGGSYEQYF.

The V call is TRBV7-9, the J call TRBJ2-1; D is unresolved. This CDR3 contains 12 residues. CDR1 and CDR2 (germline): SEHNR, FQNEAQ (reference sequence). V lost 5 bases, J lost 10 bases, and 12 bases lay in between. CDR3 protein: CASSPLGGEQFF. For the CDR3, the DNA is TGTGCCAGCAGCCCCCTTGGCGGCGAGCAGTTCTTC.